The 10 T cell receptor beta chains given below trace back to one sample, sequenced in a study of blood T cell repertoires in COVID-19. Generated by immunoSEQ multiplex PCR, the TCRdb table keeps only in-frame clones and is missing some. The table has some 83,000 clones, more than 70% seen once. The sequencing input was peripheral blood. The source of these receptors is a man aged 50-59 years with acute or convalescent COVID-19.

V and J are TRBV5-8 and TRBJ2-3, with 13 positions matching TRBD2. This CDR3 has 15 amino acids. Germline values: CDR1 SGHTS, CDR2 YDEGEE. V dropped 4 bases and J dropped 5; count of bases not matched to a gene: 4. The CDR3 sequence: CASSIGLAGVDTQYF. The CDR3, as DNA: TGTGCCAGCAGCATCGGACTAGCGGGAGTAGATACGCAGTATTTT.

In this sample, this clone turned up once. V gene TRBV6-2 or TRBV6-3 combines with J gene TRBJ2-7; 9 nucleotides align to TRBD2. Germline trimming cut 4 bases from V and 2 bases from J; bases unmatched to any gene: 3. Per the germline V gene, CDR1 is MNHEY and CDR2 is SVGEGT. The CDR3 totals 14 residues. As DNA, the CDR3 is TGTGCCAGCAGTTTTAGCGGGGGCCCCTACGAGCAGTACGTC. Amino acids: CASSFSGGPYEQYV.

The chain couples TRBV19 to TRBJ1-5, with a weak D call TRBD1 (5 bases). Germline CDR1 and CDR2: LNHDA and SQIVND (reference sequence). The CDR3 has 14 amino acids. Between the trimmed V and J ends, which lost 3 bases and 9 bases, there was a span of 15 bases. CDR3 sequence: CASSITGAVGPQHF. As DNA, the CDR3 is TGTGCCAGTAGTATTACTGGGGCCGTTGGGCCCCAGCATTTT.

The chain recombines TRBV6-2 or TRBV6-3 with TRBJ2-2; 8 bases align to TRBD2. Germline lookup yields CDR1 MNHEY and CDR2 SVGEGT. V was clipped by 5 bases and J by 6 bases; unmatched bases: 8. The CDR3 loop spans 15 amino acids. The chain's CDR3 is CASSPRTSRPGELFF. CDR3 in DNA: TGTGCCAGCAGTCCCCGGACTAGCCGGCCCGGGGAGCTGTTTTTT.

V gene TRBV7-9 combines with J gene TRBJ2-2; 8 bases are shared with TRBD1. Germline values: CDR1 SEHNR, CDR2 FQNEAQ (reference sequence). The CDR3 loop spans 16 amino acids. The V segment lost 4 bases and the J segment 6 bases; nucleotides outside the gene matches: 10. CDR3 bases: TGTGCCAGCAGCTCTCAGGACAGGGAGGTTTCCGGGGAGCTGTTTTTT. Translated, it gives CASSSQDREVSGELFF.

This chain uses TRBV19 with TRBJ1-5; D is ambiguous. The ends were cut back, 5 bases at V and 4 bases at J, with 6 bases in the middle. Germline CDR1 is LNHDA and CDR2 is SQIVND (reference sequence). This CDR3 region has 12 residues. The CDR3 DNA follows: TGTGCCAGTAGTTTCATTAATCAGCCCCAGCATTTT. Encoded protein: CASSFINQPQHF.

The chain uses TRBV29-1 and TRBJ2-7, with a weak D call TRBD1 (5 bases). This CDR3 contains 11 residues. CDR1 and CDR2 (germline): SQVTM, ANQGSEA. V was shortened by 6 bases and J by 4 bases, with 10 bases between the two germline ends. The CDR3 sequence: CSVVTGYEQYV. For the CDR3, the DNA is TGCAGCGTCGTAACAGGTTACGAGCAGTACGTC.

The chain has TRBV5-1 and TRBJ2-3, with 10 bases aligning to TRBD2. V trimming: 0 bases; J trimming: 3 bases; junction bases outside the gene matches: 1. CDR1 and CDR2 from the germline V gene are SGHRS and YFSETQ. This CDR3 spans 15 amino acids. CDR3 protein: CASSLVAGGTDTQYF. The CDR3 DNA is TGCGCCAGCAGCTTGGTAGCGGGAGGAACAGATACGCAGTATTTT.

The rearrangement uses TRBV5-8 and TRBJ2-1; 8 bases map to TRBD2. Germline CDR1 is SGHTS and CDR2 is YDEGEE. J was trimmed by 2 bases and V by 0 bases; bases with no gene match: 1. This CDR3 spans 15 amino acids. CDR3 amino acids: CASSLGSGTYNEQFF. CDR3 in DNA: TGTGCCAGCAGCTTGGGTAGCGGGACCTACAATGAGCAGTTCTTC.

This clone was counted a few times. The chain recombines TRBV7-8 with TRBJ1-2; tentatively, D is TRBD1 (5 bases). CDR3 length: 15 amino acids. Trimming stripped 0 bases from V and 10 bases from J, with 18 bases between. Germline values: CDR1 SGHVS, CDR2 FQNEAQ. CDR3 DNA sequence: TGTGCCAGCAGCTTAGCCTCTGACAGTAAAGTTTCCTACACCTTC. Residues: CASSLASDSKVSYTF. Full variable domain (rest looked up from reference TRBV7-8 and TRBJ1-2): GAGVSQSPRYKVAKRGQDVALRCDPISGHVSLFWYQQALGQGPEFLTYFQNEAQLDKSGLPSDRFFAERPEGSVSTLKIQRTQQEDSAVYLCASSLASDSKVSYTFGSGTRLTVV.